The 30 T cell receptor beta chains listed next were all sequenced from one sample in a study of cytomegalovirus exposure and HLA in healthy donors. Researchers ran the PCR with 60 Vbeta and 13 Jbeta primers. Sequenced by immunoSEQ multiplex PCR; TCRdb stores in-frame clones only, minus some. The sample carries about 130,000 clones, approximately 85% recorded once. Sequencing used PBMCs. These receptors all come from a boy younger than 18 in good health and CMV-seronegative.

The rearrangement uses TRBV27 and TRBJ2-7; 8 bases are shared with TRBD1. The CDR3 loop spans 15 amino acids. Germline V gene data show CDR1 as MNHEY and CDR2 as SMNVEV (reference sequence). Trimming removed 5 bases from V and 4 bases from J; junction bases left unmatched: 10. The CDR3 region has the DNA TGTGCCAGCAGTCAACCCCGACAGGGGCGGTACGAGCAGTACTTC. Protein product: CASSQPRQGRYEQYF.

CDR3 nucleotides: TGTGCCACGGACCGGGAACCGGGGGGAGCTTTCTTT. Its translation: CATDREPGGAFF. The rearrangement uses TRBV2 and TRBJ1-1; D might be TRBD1 (5 bases). The CDR3 has 12 amino acids. V lost 10 bases, J lost 10 bases, and 19 bases lay in between. Germline loops: CDR1 SNHLY, CDR2 FYNNEI.

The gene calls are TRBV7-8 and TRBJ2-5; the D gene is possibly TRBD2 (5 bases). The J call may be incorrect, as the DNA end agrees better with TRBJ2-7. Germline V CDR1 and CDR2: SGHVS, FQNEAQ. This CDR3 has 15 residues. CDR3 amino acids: CASSLSNGAAYEQYF. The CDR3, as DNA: TGTGCCAGCAGCTTATCAAACGGAGCGGCCTACGAGCAGTACTTC.

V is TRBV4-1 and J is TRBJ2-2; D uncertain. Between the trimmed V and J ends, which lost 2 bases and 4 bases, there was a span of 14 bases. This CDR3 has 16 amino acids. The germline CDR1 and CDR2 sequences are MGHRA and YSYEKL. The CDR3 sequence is CASSQMVWWATGELFF. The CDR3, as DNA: TGCGCCAGCAGCCAAATGGTCTGGTGGGCCACCGGGGAGCTGTTTTTT.

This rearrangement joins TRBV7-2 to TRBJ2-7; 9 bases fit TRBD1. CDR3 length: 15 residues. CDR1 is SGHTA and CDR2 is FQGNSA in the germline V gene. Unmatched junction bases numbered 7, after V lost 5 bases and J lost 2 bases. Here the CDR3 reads CASSATGQGTYEQYF. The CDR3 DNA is TGTGCCAGCAGCGCCACCGGACAGGGGACCTACGAGCAGTACTTC.

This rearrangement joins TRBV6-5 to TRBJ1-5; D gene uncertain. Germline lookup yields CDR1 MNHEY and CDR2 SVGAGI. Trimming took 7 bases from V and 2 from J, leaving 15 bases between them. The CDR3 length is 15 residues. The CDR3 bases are TGTGCCAGCACTACCGGGAGGTTGGGCAATCAGCCCCAGCATTTT. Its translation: CASTTGRLGNQPQHF.

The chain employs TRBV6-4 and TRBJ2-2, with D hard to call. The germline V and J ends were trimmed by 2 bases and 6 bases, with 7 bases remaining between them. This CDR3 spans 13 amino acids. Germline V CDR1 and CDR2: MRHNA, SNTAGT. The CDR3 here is CASSDPRAGELFF. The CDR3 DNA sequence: TGTGCCAGCAGTGACCCGAGAGCCGGGGAGCTGTTTTTT.

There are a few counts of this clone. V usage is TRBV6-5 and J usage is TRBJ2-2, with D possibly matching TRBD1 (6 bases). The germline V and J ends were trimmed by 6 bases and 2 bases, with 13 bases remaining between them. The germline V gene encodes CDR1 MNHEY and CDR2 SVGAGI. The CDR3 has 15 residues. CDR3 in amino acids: CASSLTGINTGELFF. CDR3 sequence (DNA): TGTGCCAGCAGCCTAACAGGGATAAACACCGGGGAGCTGTTTTTT.

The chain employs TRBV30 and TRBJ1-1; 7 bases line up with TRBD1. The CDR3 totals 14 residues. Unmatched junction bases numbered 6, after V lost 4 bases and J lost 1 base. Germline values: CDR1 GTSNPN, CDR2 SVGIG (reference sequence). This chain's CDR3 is CAWTEQGRNTEAFF. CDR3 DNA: TGTGCCTGGACTGAACAGGGGAGGAACACTGAAGCTTTCTTT.

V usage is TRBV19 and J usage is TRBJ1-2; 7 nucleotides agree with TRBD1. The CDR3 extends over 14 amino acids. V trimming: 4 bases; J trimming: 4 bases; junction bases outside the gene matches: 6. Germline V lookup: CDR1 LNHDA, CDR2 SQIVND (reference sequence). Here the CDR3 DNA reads TGTGCCAGTAGTAGAGGACAGGAGTCCTATGGCTACACCTTC. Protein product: CASSRGQESYGYTF. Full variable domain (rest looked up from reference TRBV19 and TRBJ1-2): DGGITQSPKYLFRKEGQNVTLSCEQNLNHDAMYWYRQDPGQGLRLIYYSQIVNDFQKGDIAEGYSVSREKKESFPLTVTSAQKNPTAFYLCASSRGQESYGYTFGSGTRLTVV.

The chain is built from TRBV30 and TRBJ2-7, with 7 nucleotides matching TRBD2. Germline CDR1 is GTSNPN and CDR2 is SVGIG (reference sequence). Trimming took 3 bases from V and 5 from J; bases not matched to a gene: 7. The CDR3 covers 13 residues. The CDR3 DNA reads TGTGCCTGGAGAGGCGGGAGTGCCGACGAGCAGTACTTC. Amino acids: CAWRGGSADEQYF.

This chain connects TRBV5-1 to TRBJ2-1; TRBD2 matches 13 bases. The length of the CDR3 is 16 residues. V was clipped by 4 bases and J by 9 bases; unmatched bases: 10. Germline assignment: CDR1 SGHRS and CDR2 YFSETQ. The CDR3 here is CASSALGTSGTTEQFF. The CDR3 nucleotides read TGCGCCAGCAGCGCTCTCGGGACTAGCGGGACAACTGAGCAGTTCTTC. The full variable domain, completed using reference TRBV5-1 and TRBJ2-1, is KAGVTQTPRYLIKTRGQQVTLSCSPISGHRSVSWYQQTPGQGLQFLFEYFSETQRNKGNFPGRFSGRQFSNSRSEMNVSTLELGDSALYLCASSALGTSGTTEQFFGPGTRLTVL.

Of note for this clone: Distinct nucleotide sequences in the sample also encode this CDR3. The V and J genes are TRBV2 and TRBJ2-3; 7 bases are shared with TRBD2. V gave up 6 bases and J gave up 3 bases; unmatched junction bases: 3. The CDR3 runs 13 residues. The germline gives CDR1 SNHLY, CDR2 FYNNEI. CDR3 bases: TGTGCCAGCAGGCGCGGGAGTACAGATACGCAGTATTTT. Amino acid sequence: CASRRGSTDTQYF.

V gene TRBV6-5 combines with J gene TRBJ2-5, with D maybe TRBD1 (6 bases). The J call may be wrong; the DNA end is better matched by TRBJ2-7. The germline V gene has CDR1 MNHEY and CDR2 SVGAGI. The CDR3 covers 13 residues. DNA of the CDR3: TGTGCCAGCAGCCCGGGACATGGCTACGAGCAGTACTTC. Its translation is CASSPGHGYEQYF.

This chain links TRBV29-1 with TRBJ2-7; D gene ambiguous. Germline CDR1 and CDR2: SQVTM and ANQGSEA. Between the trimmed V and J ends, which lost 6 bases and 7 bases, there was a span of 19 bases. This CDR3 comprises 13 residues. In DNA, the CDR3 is TGCAGCGTGGGTGTTGGTCAAGCGTGGGAGCAGTACTTC. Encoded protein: CSVGVGQAWEQYF.

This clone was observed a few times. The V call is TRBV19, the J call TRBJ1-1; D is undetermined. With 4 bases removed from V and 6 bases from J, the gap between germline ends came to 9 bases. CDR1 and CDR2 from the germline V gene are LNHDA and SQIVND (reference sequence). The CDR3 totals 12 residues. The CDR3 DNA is TGTGCCAGTAGTAACTTTCAGGCTGAAGCTTTCTTT. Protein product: CASSNFQAEAFF.

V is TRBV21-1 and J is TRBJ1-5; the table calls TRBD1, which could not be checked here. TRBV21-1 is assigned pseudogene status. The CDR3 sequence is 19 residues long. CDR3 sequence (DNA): TGTGCCAGCAGCAGTCCTACAGGTCCTGCCTCGCATAGCAATCAGCCCCAGCATTTT. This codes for CASSSPTGPASHSNQPQHF.

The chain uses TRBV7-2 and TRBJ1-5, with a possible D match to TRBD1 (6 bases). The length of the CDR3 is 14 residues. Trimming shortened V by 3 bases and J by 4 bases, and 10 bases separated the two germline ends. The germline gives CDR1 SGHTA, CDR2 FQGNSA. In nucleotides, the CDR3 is TGTGCCAGCAGCTTTAATCAGGGGAATCAGCCCCAGCATTTT. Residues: CASSFNQGNQPQHF.

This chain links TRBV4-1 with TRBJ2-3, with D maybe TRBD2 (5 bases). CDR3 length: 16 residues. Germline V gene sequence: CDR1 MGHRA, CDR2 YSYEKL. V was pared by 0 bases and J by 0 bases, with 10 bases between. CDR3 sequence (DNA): TGCGCCAGCAGCCAAGATAACGGACTTAGCACAGATACGCAGTATTTT. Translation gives CASSQDNGLSTDTQYF.

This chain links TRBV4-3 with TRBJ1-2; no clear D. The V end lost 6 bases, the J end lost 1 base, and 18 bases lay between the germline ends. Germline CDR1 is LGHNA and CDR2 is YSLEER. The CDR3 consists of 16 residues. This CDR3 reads CASSSTGNSLNYGYTF. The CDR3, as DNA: TGCGCCAGCAGTTCCACGGGGAACAGCCTTAACTATGGCTACACCTTC.

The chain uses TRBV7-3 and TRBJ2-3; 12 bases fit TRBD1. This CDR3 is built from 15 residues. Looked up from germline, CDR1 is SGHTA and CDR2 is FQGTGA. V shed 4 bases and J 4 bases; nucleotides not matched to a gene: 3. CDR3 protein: CASSSGTGGPDTQYF. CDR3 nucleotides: TGTGCCAGCAGCTCCGGGACAGGGGGCCCAGATACGCAGTATTTT.

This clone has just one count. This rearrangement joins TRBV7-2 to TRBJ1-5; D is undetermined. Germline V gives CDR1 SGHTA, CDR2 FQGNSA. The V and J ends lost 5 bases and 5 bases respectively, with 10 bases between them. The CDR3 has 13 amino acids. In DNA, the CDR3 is TGTGCCAGCAGCCGGGAAAGGGATCAGCCCCAGCATTTT. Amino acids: CASSRERDQPQHF.

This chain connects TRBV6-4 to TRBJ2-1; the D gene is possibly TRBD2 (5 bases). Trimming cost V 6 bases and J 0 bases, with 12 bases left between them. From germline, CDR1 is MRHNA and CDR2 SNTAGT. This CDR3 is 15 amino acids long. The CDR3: CASSESGSSYNEQFF. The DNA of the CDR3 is TGTGCCAGCAGCGAAAGCGGAAGCTCCTACAATGAGCAGTTCTTC.

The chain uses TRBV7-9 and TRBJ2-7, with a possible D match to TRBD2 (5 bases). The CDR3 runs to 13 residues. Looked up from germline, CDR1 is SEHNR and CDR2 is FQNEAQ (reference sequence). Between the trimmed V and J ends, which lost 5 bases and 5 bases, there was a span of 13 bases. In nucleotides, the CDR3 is TGTGCCAGCAGCATGGCGGACTTCCACGAGCAGTACTTC. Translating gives CASSMADFHEQYF.

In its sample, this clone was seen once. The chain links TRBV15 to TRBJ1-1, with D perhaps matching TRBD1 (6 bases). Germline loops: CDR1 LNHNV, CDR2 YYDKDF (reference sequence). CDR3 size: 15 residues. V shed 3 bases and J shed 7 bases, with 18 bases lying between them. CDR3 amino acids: CATSRGGGAGVEAFF. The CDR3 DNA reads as TGTGCCACCAGCAGGGGTGGGGGGGCCGGTGTTGAAGCTTTCTTT.

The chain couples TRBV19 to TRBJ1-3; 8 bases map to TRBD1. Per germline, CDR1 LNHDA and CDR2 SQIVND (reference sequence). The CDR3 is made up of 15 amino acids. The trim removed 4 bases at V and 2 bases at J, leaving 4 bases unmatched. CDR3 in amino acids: CASSTRQGTGNTIYF. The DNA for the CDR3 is TGTGCCAGTAGTACCAGACAGGGGACTGGAAACACCATATATTTT.

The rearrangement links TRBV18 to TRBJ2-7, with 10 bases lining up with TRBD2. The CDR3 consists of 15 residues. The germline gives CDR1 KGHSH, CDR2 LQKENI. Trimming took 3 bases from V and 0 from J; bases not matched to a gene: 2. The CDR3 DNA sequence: TGTGCCAGCTCACCGGTAGCGGGAGGCTCCTACGAGCAGTACTTC. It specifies CASSPVAGGSYEQYF.

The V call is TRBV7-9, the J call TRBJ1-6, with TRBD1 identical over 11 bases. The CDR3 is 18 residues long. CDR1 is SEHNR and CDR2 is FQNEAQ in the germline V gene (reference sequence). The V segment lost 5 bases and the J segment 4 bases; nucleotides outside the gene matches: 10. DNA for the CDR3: TGTGCCAGCAGCGGGGCCGGGGACAGGGGGTTTTATAATTCACCCCTCCACTTT. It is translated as CASSGAGDRGFYNSPLHF.

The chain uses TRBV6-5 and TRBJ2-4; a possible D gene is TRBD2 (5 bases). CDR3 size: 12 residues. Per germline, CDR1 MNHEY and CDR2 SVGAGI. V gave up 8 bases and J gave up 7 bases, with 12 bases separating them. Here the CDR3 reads CASQDWANIQYF. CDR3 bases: TGTGCCAGCCAGGACTGGGCCAACATTCAGTACTTC.

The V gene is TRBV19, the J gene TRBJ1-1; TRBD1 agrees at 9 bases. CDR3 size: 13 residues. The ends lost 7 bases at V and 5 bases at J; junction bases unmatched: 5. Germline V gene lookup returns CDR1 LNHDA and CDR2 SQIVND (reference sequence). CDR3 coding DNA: TGTGCCAGTACGGGACAGGGAAGGACTGAAGCTTTCTTT. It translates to CASTGQGRTEAFF.